One sample yielded the 26 T cell receptor beta chains listed below, sequenced in a study of T cell responses to AZD1222 COVID-19 vaccine. Repertoires were generated with immunoSEQ multiplex PCR, while TCRdb's copy carries only in-frame clones and drops some. This sample has some 150,000 clones, with 87% found just once. The specimen was peripheral blood, collected 28 days after the second AZD1222 dose. Receptors were obtained from an adult who received the AZD1222 COVID-19 vaccine.

The chain uses TRBV9 and TRBJ2-1; TRBD2 agrees at 7 bases. The CDR3 has 15 residues. The V segment lost 4 bases and the J segment 3 bases; nucleotides outside the gene matches: 7. Germline V CDR1 and CDR2: SGDLS, YYNGEE. The chain's CDR3 is CASSPRGERYNEQFF. The CDR3 DNA reads TGTGCCAGCAGCCCCCGGGGGGAACGCTACAATGAGCAGTTCTTC.

This clone was detected once. The chain recombines TRBV28 with TRBJ1-4, with D hard to call. CDR3 size: 15 residues. V lost 6 bases and J lost 3, with 14 bases in between. Germline CDR1 is MDHEN and CDR2 is SYDVKM. For the CDR3, the DNA is TGTGCCAGCAGCCCCTTTTCCACACCTAATGAAAAACTGTTTTTT. This sequence encodes CASSPFSTPNEKLFF.

This clone appeared a single time. The J gene is TRBJ1-1, the V gene TRBV15; TRBD1 agrees at 8 bases. The V gene's germline CDR1 is LNHNV and CDR2 YYDKDF (reference sequence). With 3 bases clipped from V and 4 bases from J, the junction kept 22 bases outside the gene matches. The CDR3 spans 20 residues. CDR3 bases: TGTGCCACCAGCAGTTCATTGCCCGGGACAGGTGGGTTAGGAGGCACTGAAGCTTTCTTT. Amino acid sequence: CATSSSLPGTGGLGGTEAFF.

The genes are TRBV19 and TRBJ1-2; 7 bases match TRBD1. The CDR3 is 15 residues long. The J segment lost 0 bases and the V segment lost 4 bases, leaving 5 bases of the junction unmatched. Germline loops: CDR1 LNHDA, CDR2 SQIVND (reference sequence). In nucleotides, the CDR3 is TGTGCCAGTAGTACCGGGACAGCCTCTAACTATGGCTACACCTTC. The encoded protein is CASSTGTASNYGYTF.

The gene calls are TRBV5-4 and TRBJ2-5; no definite D call. The CDR3 totals 12 residues. Germline values: CDR1 SGHNT, CDR2 YYREEE (reference sequence). The germline V and J ends were trimmed by 1 base and 5 bases, with 6 bases remaining between them. The CDR3 DNA follows: TGTGCCAGCAGCTTGCCGGAGGAGACCCAGTACTTC. It codes for CASSLPEETQYF.

J is TRBJ2-2 and V is TRBV19; a weak D match, TRBD1 (6 bases). Germline CDR1 reads LNHDA; CDR2 reads SQIVND (reference sequence). CDR3 length: 16 amino acids. The V end lost 5 bases, the J end lost 2 bases, and 15 bases lay between the germline ends. The CDR3: CASSSTGTTNTGELFF. The CDR3, as DNA: TGTGCCAGTAGTTCTACCGGGACAACCAACACCGGGGAGCTGTTTTTT. Supplemented by reference TRBV19 and TRBJ2-2, the full variable domain reads DGGITQSPKYLFRKEGQNVTLSCEQNLNHDAMYWYRQDPGQGLRLIYYSQIVNDFQKGDIAEGYSVSREKKESFPLTVTSAQKNPTAFYLCASSSTGTTNTGELFFGEGSRLTVL.

This chain uses TRBV30 with TRBJ2-4; the match to TRBD1 covers 9 bases. The length of the CDR3 is 15 residues. In germline, CDR1 is GTSNPN, CDR2 SVGIG (reference sequence). The trim removed 7 bases at V and 2 bases at J, leaving 9 bases unmatched. CDR3 sequence reads: CAFLLGQGTKNIQYF. Here the CDR3 DNA reads TGTGCCTTTCTGTTAGGACAGGGGACCAAAAACATTCAGTACTTC.

The DNA for the CDR3 is TGTGCCAGCAGCCCATTGGATACGCAGTATTTT. This translates into CASSPLDTQYF. This chain joins TRBV11-2 and TRBJ2-3; no clear D gene. CDR3 length: 11 amino acids. The ends were cut back, 5 bases at V and 6 bases at J, with 6 bases in the middle. CDR1 is SGHAT and CDR2 is FQNNGV in the germline V gene.

The chain carries TRBV7-2 and TRBJ1-1; no firm D call. Germline assignment: CDR1 SGHTA and CDR2 FQGNSA. There are 15 residues in the CDR3. Trimming pared 1 base from V and 4 bases from J, leaving 13 bases between. CDR3 residues: CASSLDLFRTTEAFF. In nucleotides, the CDR3 is TGTGCCAGCAGCTTAGATTTGTTCCGGACCACTGAAGCTTTCTTT.

The CDR3 region has the DNA TGTGCCACCAGCAGAGATCCGGGGGTCAATGAAAAACTGTTTTTT. This encodes CATSRDPGVNEKLFF. The chain recombines TRBV15 with TRBJ1-4; the D gene is possibly TRBD1 (5 bases). The germline V and J ends were trimmed by 0 bases and 5 bases, with 10 bases remaining between them. Germline lookup yields CDR1 LNHNV and CDR2 YYDKDF (reference sequence). The CDR3 loop spans 15 amino acids.

J is TRBJ1-4 and V is TRBV15, with TRBD1 as a possible D gene (5 bases). Germline V CDR1 and CDR2: LNHNV, YYDKDF (reference sequence). V dropped 2 bases and J dropped 7 bases, with 17 bases sitting between them. The CDR3 length is 16 residues. CDR3 nucleotide sequence: TGTGCCACCAGCAGACACCCGGGGGGTGTCAGTGAAAAACTGTTTTTT. As protein: CATSRHPGGVSEKLFF.

The rearrangement uses TRBV5-8 and TRBJ2-1, with TRBD1 identical over 10 bases. The CDR3 loop spans 15 amino acids. Per germline, CDR1 SGHTS and CDR2 YDEGEE. Trimming took 4 bases from V and 6 from J; bases not matched to a gene: 7. The DNA for the CDR3 is TGTGCCAGCAGCCTCCGCGGACAGGGGGGCAATGAGCAGTTCTTC. This codes for CASSLRGQGGNEQFF.

The chain has TRBV7-2 and TRBJ1-6; no firm D call. CDR3 size: 17 residues. V dropped 5 bases and J dropped 0 bases, with 14 bases sitting between them. Looked up from germline, CDR1 is SGHTA and CDR2 is FQGNSA. This chain's CDR3 is CASSQYPDSSYNSPLHF. The CDR3 bases are TGTGCCAGCAGCCAATACCCCGATAGCTCCTATAATTCACCCCTCCACTTT.

The V and J genes are TRBV3-1 (or the pseudogene TRBV3-2) and TRBJ1-6; D gene ambiguous. The ends were cut back, 6 bases at V and 7 bases at J, with 22 bases in the middle. The CDR3 consists of 17 residues. In germline, CDR1 is LGHDT, CDR2 YNNKEL (reference sequence). CDR3 in DNA: TGTGCCAGCAGGCCAAGTGAGGAAGGTTCTCTCAATTCACCCCTCCACTTT. Its protein product is CASRPSEEGSLNSPLHF.

The V and J genes are TRBV2 and TRBJ1-6, with D possibly being TRBD1 (6 bases). The CDR3 runs to 15 residues. The germline V gene has CDR1 SNHLY and CDR2 FYNNEI. Between the trimmed V and J ends, which lost 4 bases and 7 bases, there was a span of 14 bases. This CDR3 reads CASSARGDLNSPLHF. The CDR3 nucleotides are TGTGCCAGCAGTGCCAGGGGCGACTTAAATTCACCCCTCCACTTT.

The CDR3 DNA sequence: TGCGCCAGCAGCTTGGATGGGTTCGCTGAAGCTTTCTTT. Its translation is CASSLDGFAEAFF. This chain joins TRBV5-1 and TRBJ1-1, with D unclear. The CDR3 runs 13 residues. Trimming took 0 bases from V and 6 from J, leaving 9 bases between them. In germline, CDR1 is SGHRS, CDR2 YFSETQ.

The V and J genes are TRBV7-3 and TRBJ2-7; 8 bases are shared with TRBD1. This CDR3 is built from 13 residues. V dropped 5 bases and J dropped 5; count of bases not matched to a gene: 5. CDR1 and CDR2 (germline): SGHTA, FQGTGA. For the CDR3, the DNA is TGTGCCAGCAGCCCGGACAGGGTTCACGAGCAGTACTTC. Translated, it gives CASSPDRVHEQYF.

This rearrangement joins TRBV7-3 to TRBJ2-2; D ambiguous. The CDR3 sequence is 14 residues long. Trimming removed 6 bases at V and 1 base at J, with 9 bases between. Looked up from germline, CDR1 is SGHTA and CDR2 is FQGTGA. The chain's CDR3 is CASRSRQNTGELFF. The CDR3 coding sequence is TGTGCCAGCAGATCTCGACAGAACACCGGGGAGCTGTTTTTT.

The CDR3 nucleotides are TGTGCCAGCAGGTATACCCAGGACTATGGCTACACCTTC. Amino acids: CASRYTQDYGYTF. The gene calls are TRBV6-5 and TRBJ1-2; D is undetermined. The CDR3 has 13 residues. CDR1 is MNHEY, CDR2 SVGAGI, per germline. The V end was cut by 6 bases, the J end by 3 bases, with 11 bases between.

The chain couples TRBV27 to TRBJ2-1; TRBD2 agrees at 7 bases. The ends lost 2 bases at V and 1 base at J; junction bases unmatched: 11. This CDR3 has 18 amino acids. The V gene's germline CDR1 is MNHEY and CDR2 SMNVEV (reference sequence). CDR3 in DNA: TGTGCCAGCAGTTTAGGTAGAGACGGGGAGGGGTCCTACAATGAGCAGTTCTTC. Its translation: CASSLGRDGEGSYNEQFF.

J is TRBJ1-1 and V is TRBV6-5, with a possible D match to TRBD1 (5 bases). Germline CDR1 reads MNHEY; CDR2 reads SVGAGI. Trimming removed 8 bases from V and 2 bases from J, with 18 bases in between. This CDR3 region has 15 residues. The CDR3, as DNA: TGTGCCAGCGCCCATAGGGGTTTTGGTAACACTGAAGCTTTCTTT. This encodes CASAHRGFGNTEAFF.

This clone has more than one count but fewer than ten. In DNA form, the CDR3 reads TGTGCCAGCAGCTTAGATGGGCCGGGGGATACGCAGTATTTT. Its protein product is CASSLDGPGDTQYF. The rearrangement joins TRBV11-2 to TRBJ2-3; the D gene is possibly TRBD2 (5 bases). V was trimmed by 0 bases and J by 6 bases, leaving 10 bases between them. The CDR3 is 14 amino acids. Germline loops: CDR1 SGHAT, CDR2 FQNNGV.

This chain links TRBV28 with TRBJ1-2, with D unresolved. Germline V lookup: CDR1 MDHEN, CDR2 SYDVKM. Trimming stripped 7 bases from V and 7 bases from J, with 16 bases between. This CDR3 is built from 13 residues. Here the CDR3 reads CASKASGVRGYTF. The CDR3 nucleotides read TGTGCCAGCAAAGCTTCGGGAGTTCGTGGCTACACCTTC.

Concerning this clone itself: The sample holds other DNA sequences that translate to the same CDR3. Here the CDR3 reads CASSAQGRAIYEQYF. CDR3 nucleotide sequence: TGTGCCAGCAGTGCACAGGGTCGCGCCATCTACGAGCAGTACTTC. The chain carries TRBV6-2 or TRBV6-3 and TRBJ2-7, with TRBD1 as a possible D gene (6 bases). V was cut by 5 bases and J by 3 bases, with 17 bases left in between. The CDR3 length is 15 residues. CDR1 MNHEY and CDR2 SVGEGT come from the germline V gene.

V and J are TRBV19 and TRBJ1-4, with D possibly being TRBD1 (5 bases). The V gene lost 4 bases and the J gene lost 0 bases, with 9 bases spanning the gap. In germline, CDR1 is LNHDA, CDR2 SQIVND (reference sequence). The CDR3 covers 15 residues. The chain's CDR3 is CASSSYRTTNEKLFF. CDR3 nucleotides: TGTGCCAGTAGTAGTTACAGGACAACTAATGAAAAACTGTTTTTT.

The chain joins TRBV18 to TRBJ2-2; weak D call: TRBD1 (6 bases). CDR1 KGHSH and CDR2 LQKENI come from the germline V gene. There are 16 residues in the CDR3. The germline V and J ends were trimmed by 7 bases and 2 bases, with 17 bases remaining between them. Written as DNA, the CDR3 is TGTGCCAGCTTCCCCGAGGACAGAGCCAACACCGGGGAGCTGTTTTTT. Translation gives CASFPEDRANTGELFF. The full variable domain, with the rest looked up from reference TRBV18 and TRBJ2-2, is NAGVMQNPRHLVRRRGQEARLRCSPMKGHSHVYWYRQLPEEGLKFMVYLQKENIIDESGMPKERFSAEFPKEGPSILRIQQVVRGDSAAYFCASFPEDRANTGELFFGEGSRLTVL.